Shown below are 11 T cell receptor beta chains from a single sample sequenced in a study of a mutant IDH1 vaccine in newly diagnosed glioma. Repertoires were generated with immunoSEQ multiplex PCR, while TCRdb's copy carries only in-frame clones and drops some. The data contain about 50,000 clones, about 79% of them singletons. These TCRs are of unknown antigen specificity. This sample's time point: week 35, safety follow-up. The content of each vaccine dose was 300 ug of mutant IDH1 20-mer peptide, and topical imiquimod accompanied it. The material sequenced was PBMCs, taken from a glioma patient whose treatment included an IDH1 peptide vaccine. The receptor source for this set is a man in his forties with glioma.

The chain uses TRBV27 and TRBJ2-7; TRBD2 is a possible D gene (5 bases). Trimming cost V 3 bases and J 3 bases, with 12 bases left between them. The CDR3 extends over 14 amino acids. The germline gives CDR1 MNHEY, CDR2 SMNVEV (reference sequence). The CDR3 spells CASSFVEGYYEQYF. CDR3 in DNA: TGTGCCAGCAGTTTTGTCGAGGGCTACTACGAGCAGTACTTC.

Concerning this clone itself: Other DNA sequences from this sample encode an identical CDR3 as well. CDR3 DNA sequence: TGTGCCAGCAGTTATGGGGGAACTGAAGCTTTCTTT. Translating it yields CASSYGGTEAFF. The chain uses TRBV6-5 and TRBJ1-1; D might be TRBD1 (5 bases). Germline-derived CDR1 and CDR2 are MNHEY and SVGAGI. There are 12 residues in the CDR3. The V and J ends lost 3 bases and 5 bases respectively, with 7 bases between them.

The J gene is TRBJ1-4, the V gene TRBV6-5; D unresolved. Per germline, CDR1 MNHEY and CDR2 SVGAGI. The CDR3 covers 12 residues. V was cut by 7 bases and J by 8 bases, with 11 bases left in between. The CDR3 is CASTTRREKLFF. Here the CDR3 DNA reads TGTGCCAGCACAACACGGAGGGAAAAACTGTTTTTT.

The chain is built from TRBV15 and TRBJ2-5, with 9 bases matching TRBD2. The germline V gene has CDR1 LNHNV and CDR2 YYDKDF (reference sequence). V gave up 4 bases and J gave up 5 bases; unmatched junction bases: 2. This CDR3 comprises 13 residues. The CDR3 loop is CATSTTSGETQYF. DNA for the CDR3: TGTGCCACCAGCACGACTAGCGGTGAGACCCAGTACTTC.

The chain links TRBV19 to TRBJ2-2; 12 positions match TRBD2. The V gene's germline CDR1 is LNHDA and CDR2 SQIVND (reference sequence). V was pared by 5 bases and J by 0 bases, with 13 bases of the junction left unmatched. The CDR3 consists of 20 residues. CDR3 protein: CASSRPRLLAGGTNTGELFF. The CDR3 DNA reads TGTGCCAGTAGTCGCCCCCGCTTGCTAGCGGGAGGGACGAACACCGGGGAGCTGTTTTTT. Based on the CDR3 plus reference TRBV19 and TRBJ2-2, the full variable domain is DGGITQSPKYLFRKEGQNVTLSCEQNLNHDAMYWYRQDPGQGLRLIYYSQIVNDFQKGDIAEGYSVSREKKESFPLTVTSAQKNPTAFYLCASSRPRLLAGGTNTGELFFGEGSRLTVL.

The chain combines TRBV7-2 with TRBJ2-1; D remains unclear. This CDR3 is built from 14 residues. CDR1 is SGHTA, CDR2 FQGNSA, per germline. The V and J ends lost 0 bases and 1 base respectively, with 4 bases between them. The CDR3 region has the DNA TGTGCCAGCAGCTTAGCTCCTTCCTACAATGAGCAGTTCTTC. Translating gives CASSLAPSYNEQFF.

This clone occurred once. The rearrangement links TRBV19 to TRBJ1-1; the match to TRBD1 covers 7 bases. This CDR3 contains 16 residues. Germline V gene sequence: CDR1 LNHDA, CDR2 SQIVND (reference sequence). Trimming took 9 bases from V and 1 from J; bases not matched to a gene: 14. The CDR3, as DNA: TGTGCCAGCCTGGGGAGTAAGGGGGCCCAGAACACTGAAGCTTTCTTT. It encodes CASLGSKGAQNTEAFF.

This sequence joins TRBV11-2 and TRBJ1-2; D perhaps matches TRBD1 (6 bases). V lost 4 bases and J lost 5, with 17 bases in between. CDR1 is SGHAT and CDR2 is FQNNGV in the germline V gene. This CDR3 has 15 residues. CDR3 DNA: TGTGCCAGCAGCTATCCGGACAGCGCCCTTTATGGCTACACCTTC. Residues: CASSYPDSALYGYTF.

In DNA form, the CDR3 reads TGTGCCAGCAGCTTATCCAGGGGGCCTGAGCAGTACTTC. Translated, it gives CASSLSRGPEQYF. This rearrangement joins TRBV5-4 to TRBJ2-7, with 8 positions matching TRBD1. This CDR3 is 13 amino acids long. Looked up from germline, CDR1 is SGHNT and CDR2 is YYREEE (reference sequence). V trimming: 2 bases; J trimming: 7 bases; junction bases outside the gene matches: 5.

In its sample, this clone was seen once. The chain couples TRBV11-3 to TRBJ2-7; D remains unclear. With 4 bases removed from V and 2 bases from J, the gap between germline ends came to 12 bases. The CDR3 consists of 14 residues. The germline CDR1 and CDR2 sequences are SGHNT and YENEEA. CDR3 sequence reads: CASSSNGGPYEQYV. Here the CDR3 DNA reads TGTGCCAGCAGCTCAAACGGTGGGCCCTACGAGCAGTACGTC.

V usage is TRBV2 and J usage is TRBJ1-5, with D maybe TRBD1 (5 bases). The germline V gene has CDR1 SNHLY and CDR2 FYNNEI. The V gene lost 4 bases and the J gene lost 4 bases, with 11 bases spanning the gap. CDR3 length: 14 residues. The CDR3 here is CASSAAGKNQPQHF. The CDR3 nucleotides are TGTGCCAGCAGTGCTGCAGGGAAAAATCAGCCCCAGCATTTT.